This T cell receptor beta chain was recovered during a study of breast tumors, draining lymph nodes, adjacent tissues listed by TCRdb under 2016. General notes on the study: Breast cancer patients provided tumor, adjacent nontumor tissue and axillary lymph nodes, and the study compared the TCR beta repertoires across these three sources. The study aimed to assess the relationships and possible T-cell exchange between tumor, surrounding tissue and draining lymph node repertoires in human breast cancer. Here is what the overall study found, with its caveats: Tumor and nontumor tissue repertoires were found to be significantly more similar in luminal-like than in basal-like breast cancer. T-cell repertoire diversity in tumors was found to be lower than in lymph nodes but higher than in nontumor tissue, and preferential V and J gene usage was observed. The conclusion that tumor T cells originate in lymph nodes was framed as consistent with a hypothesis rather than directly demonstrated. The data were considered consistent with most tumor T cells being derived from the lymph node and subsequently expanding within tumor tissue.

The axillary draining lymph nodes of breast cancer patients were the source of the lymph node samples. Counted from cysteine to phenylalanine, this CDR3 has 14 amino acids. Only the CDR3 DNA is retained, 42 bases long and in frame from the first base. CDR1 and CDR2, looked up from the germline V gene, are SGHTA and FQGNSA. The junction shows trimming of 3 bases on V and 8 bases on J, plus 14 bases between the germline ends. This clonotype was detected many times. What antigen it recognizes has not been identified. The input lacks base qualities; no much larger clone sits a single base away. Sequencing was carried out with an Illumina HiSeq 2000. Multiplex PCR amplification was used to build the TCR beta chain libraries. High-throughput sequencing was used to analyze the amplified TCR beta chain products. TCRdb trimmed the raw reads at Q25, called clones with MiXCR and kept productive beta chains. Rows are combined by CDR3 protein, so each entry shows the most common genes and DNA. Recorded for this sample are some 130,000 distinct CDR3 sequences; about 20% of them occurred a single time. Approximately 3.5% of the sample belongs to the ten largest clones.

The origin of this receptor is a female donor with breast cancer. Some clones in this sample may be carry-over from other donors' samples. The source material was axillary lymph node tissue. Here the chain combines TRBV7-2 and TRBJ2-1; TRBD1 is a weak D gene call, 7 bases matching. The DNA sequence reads TGTGCCAGCAGCTTTGATGACAGGGACTATGAGCAGTTCTTC. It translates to CASSFDDRDYEQFF.